One sample yielded the 5 T cell receptor beta chains listed below, sequenced in a study of blood T cells in healthy people across ages. Sample-barcoded 5' priming and a J-beta primer mix drove a second PCR of roughly 6 to 12 cycles. TCRdb used MiXCR to reprocess the 5' RACE reads, holding one entry per CDR3 protein. The sample contains almost 800,000 distinct CDR3 sequences, 55% to 70% of which appear only once. The sample taken for sequencing was blood. These receptors were taken from a young man in good health.

The J gene is TRBJ1-6, the V gene TRBV7-2; D might be TRBD1 (6 bases). Looked up from germline, CDR1 is SGHTA and CDR2 is FQGNSA. The CDR3 is made up of 12 amino acids. The ends were cut back, 7 bases at V and 6 bases at J, with 7 bases in the middle. This chain's CDR3 is CASNRVNSPLHF. In nucleotides, the CDR3 is TGTGCCAGCAACAGGGTTAATTCACCCCTCCACTTT.

The J gene is TRBJ2-5, the V gene TRBV10-3, with TRBD1 matching over 9 bases. The CDR3 contains 15 residues. Trimming at V came to 4 bases and at J to 4 bases, leaving 7 bases not matched to a gene. Germline-derived CDR1 and CDR2 are ENHRY and SYGVKD. CDR3 in DNA: TGTGCCATCAGTGGACCGGGACAGGGTGTAGAGACCCAGTACTTC. Residues: CAISGPGQGVETQYF.

This clonotype was detected only a few times. V is TRBV20-1 and J is TRBJ1-2, with TRBD1 matching over 7 bases. Germline lookup yields CDR1 DFQATT and CDR2 SNEGSKA (reference sequence). CDR3 length equals 13 residues. The V gene end was trimmed by 3 bases and the J gene end by 4 bases; junction bases not matched to a gene: 5. The CDR3 DNA reads as TGCAGTGCTAGGACGGACAGGCTCTATGGCTACACCTTC. It encodes CSARTDRLYGYTF.

The chain carries TRBV25-1 and TRBJ1-2; weak D call: TRBD1 (6 bases). The CDR3 has 15 residues. V was shortened by 4 bases and J by 2 bases, with 14 bases between the two germline ends. Per germline, CDR1 MGHDK and CDR2 SYGVNS. The CDR3 DNA sequence: TGTGCCAGCAGTGCCCGGGACACGGTGAACTATGGCTACACCTTC. Translated, it gives CASSARDTVNYGYTF.

This clonotype was detected only a few times. The gene calls are TRBV7-9 and TRBJ1-6, with 8 bases that match TRBD1. Trimming took 4 bases from V and 3 from J; bases not matched to a gene: 2. CDR3 length: 15 residues. Germline assignment: CDR1 SEHNR and CDR2 FQNEAQ (reference sequence). The CDR3 DNA reads TGTGCCAGCAGCTCCGGACAGGGCTATAATTCACCCCTCCACTTT. Protein sequence: CASSSGQGYNSPLHF.